The present TCR beta chain was sequenced within a study of Tregs in tolerant kidney transplant recipients. The study, taken as a whole, reports: The small number of patients limits these findings pending further validation. Biological reproducibility was not directly addressed in this study. Tregs expanded with activated donor B cells seemed most donor-specific.

The repertoire was sequenced with immunoSEQ multiplex PCR; TCRdb's copy has only in-frame clones and lacks some. The sample includes approximately 6,000 clones. Related graft donors supplied nonmyeloablative bone marrow transplants, and mixed chimerism was transient. Note on this clone: What it binds is unknown. The CDR3 end falls 3 residues outside the read, so it is completed with the germline J gene.

V was clipped by 3 bases and J by 4 bases, with 8 bases between them. The germline gives CDR1 SGHRS, CDR2 YFSETQ. This CDR3 contains 12 residues. This specimen consisted of CD8+ T cells from blood (PBMCs), obtained 12 months after the transplant. The TCR originated in a human patient who received a combined kidney and bone marrow transplant. The graft donor may be the source of some T cells. The genes are TRBV5-1 and TRBJ2-7; TRBD1 might be the D (5 bases). CDR3 residues: CASSYTGYEQYF. CDR3 bases read: TGCGCCAGCAGCTACACAGGTTACGAG.